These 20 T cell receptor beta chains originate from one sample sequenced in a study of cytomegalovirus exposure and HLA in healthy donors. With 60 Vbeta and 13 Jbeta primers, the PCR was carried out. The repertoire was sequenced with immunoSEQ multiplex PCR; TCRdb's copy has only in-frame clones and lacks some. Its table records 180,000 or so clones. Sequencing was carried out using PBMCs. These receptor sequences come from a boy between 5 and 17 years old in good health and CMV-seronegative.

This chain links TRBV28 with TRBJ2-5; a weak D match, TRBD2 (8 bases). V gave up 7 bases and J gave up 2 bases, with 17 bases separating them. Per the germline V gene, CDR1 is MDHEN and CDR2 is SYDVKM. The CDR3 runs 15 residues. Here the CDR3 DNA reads TGTGCCAGCACGGGAGGGGGCATTAGACAAGAGACCCAGTACTTC. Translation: CASTGGGIRQETQYF.

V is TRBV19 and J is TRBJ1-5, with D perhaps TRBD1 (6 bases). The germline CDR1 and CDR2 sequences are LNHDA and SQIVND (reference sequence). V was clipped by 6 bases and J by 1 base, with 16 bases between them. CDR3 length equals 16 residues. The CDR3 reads CASRKNGQQSNQPQHF. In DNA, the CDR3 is TGTGCCAGTAGGAAAAATGGACAGCAGAGCAATCAGCCCCAGCATTTT. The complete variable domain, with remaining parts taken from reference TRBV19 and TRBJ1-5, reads DGGITQSPKYLFRKEGQNVTLSCEQNLNHDAMYWYRQDPGQGLRLIYYSQIVNDFQKGDIAEGYSVSREKKESFPLTVTSAQKNPTAFYLCASRKNGQQSNQPQHFGDGTRLSIL.

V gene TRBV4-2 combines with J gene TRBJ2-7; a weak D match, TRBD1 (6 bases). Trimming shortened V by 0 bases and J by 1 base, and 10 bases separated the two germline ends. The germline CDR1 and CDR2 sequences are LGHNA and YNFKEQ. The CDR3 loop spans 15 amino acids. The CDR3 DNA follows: TGTGCCAGCAGCCAAGAGGACAGAGCTTCCTACGAGCAGTACTTC. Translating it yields CASSQEDRASYEQYF.

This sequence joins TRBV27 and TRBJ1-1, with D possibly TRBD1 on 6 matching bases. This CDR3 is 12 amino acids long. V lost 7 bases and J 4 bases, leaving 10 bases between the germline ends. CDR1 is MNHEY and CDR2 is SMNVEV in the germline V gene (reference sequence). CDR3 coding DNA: TGTGCCAGCAAACAGGGAGTCACTGAAGCTTTCTTT. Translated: CASKQGVTEAFF.

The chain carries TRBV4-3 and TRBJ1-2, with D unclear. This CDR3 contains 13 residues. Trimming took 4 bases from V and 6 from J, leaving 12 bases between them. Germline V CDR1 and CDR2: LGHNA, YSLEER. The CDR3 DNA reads TGCGCCAGCAGCCCGGCCCCCGGGGATGGCTACACCTTC. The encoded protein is CASSPAPGDGYTF.

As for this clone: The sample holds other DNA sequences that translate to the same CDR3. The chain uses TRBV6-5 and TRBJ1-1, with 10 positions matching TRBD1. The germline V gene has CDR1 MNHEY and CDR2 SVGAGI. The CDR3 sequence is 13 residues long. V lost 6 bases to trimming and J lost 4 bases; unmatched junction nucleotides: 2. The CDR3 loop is CASSWTGGTEAFF. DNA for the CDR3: TGTGCCAGCAGCTGGACAGGGGGCACTGAAGCTTTCTTT.

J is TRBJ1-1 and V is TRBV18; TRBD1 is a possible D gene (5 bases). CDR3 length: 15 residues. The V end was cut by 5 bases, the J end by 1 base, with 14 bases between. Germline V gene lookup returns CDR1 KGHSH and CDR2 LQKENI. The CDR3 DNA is TGTGCCAGCTCAATCTCACAGGCGGCGAACACTGAAGCTTTCTTT. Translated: CASSISQAANTEAFF.

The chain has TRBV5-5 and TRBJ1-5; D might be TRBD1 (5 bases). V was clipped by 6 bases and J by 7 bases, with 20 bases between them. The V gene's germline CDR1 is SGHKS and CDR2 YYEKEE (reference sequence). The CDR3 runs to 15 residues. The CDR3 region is CASNLQLRGQQPQHF. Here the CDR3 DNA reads TGTGCCAGCAACTTACAGTTGCGGGGCCAGCAGCCCCAGCATTTT.

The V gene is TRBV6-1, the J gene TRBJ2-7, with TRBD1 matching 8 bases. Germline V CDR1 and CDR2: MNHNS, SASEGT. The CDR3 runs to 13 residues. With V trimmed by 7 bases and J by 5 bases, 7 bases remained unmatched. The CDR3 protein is CASKGQDPHEQYF. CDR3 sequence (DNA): TGTGCCAGCAAGGGACAGGATCCGCACGAGCAGTACTTC.

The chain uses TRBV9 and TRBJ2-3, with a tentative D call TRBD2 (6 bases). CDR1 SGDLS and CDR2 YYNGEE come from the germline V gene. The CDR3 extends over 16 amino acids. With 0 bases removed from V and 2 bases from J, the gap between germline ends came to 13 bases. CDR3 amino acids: CASSVEYGGVTDTQYF. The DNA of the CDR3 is TGTGCCAGCAGCGTAGAGTACGGGGGTGTCACAGATACGCAGTATTTT.

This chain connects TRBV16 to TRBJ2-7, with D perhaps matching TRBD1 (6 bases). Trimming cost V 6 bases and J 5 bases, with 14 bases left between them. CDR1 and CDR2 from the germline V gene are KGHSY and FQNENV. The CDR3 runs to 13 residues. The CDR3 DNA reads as TGTGCCAGCAGTCAACAGGGTTGGGACGAGCAGTACTTC. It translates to CASSQQGWDEQYF.

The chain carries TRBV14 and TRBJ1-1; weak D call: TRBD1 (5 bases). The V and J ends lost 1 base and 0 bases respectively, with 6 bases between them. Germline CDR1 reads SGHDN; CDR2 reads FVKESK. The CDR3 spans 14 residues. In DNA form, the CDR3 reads TGTGCCAGCAGCCAAGGACAGCTGAACACTGAAGCTTTCTTT. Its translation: CASSQGQLNTEAFF.

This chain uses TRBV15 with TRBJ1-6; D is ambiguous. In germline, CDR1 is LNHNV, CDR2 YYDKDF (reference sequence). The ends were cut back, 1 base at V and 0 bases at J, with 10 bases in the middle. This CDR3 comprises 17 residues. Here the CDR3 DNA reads TGTGCCACCAGCAGAGGCACACGGAGCTCCTATAATTCACCCCTCCACTTT. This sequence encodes CATSRGTRSSYNSPLHF. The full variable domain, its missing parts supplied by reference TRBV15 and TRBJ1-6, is DAMVIQNPRYQVTQFGKPVTLSCSQTLNHNVMYWYQQKSSQAPKLLFHYYDKDFNNEADTPDNFQSRRPNTSFCFLDIRSPGLGDTAMYLCATSRGTRSSYNSPLHFGNGTRLTVT.

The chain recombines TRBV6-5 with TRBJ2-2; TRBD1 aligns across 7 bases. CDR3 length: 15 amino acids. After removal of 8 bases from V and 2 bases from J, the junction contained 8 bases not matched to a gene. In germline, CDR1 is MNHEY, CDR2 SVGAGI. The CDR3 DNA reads TGTGCCAGCCTCAAACAGGGGCGCAACACCGGGGAGCTGTTTTTT. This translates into CASLKQGRNTGELFF.

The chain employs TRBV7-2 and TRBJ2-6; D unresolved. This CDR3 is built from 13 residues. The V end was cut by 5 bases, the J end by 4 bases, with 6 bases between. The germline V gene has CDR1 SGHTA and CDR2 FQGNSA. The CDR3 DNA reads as TGTGCCAGCAGCCTTCCCGGGGCCAACGTCCTGACTTTC. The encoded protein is CASSLPGANVLTF. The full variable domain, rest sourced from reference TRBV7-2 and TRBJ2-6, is GAGVSQSPSNKVTEKGKDVELRCDPISGHTALYWYRQSLGQGLEFLIYFQGNSAPDKSGLPSDRFSAERTGGSVSTLTIQRTQQEDSAVYLCASSLPGANVLTFGAGSRLTVL.

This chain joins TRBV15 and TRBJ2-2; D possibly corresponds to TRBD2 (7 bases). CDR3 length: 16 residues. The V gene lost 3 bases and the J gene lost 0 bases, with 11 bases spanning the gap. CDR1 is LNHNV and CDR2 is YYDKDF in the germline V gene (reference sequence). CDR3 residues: CATSSGGGANTGELFF. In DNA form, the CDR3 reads TGTGCCACCAGCAGCGGCGGGGGCGCGAACACCGGGGAGCTGTTTTTT.

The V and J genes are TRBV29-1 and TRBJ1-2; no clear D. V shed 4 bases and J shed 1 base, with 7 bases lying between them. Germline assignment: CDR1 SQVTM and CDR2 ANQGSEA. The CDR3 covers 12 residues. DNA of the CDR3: TGCAGCGTTGGGTCGGTTAACTATGGCTACACCTTC. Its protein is CSVGSVNYGYTF.

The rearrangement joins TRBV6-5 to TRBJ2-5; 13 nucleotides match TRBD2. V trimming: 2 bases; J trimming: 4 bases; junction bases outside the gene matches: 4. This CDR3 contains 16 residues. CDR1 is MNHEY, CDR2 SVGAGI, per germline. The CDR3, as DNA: TGTGCCAGCAGTTACGGAAGGACTAGCGGGGGAGAGACCCAGTACTTC. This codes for CASSYGRTSGGETQYF.

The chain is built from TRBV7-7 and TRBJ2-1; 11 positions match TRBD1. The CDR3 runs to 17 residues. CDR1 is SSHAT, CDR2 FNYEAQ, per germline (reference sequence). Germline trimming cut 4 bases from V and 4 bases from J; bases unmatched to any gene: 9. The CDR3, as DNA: TGTGCCAGCAGCTCCCTCAAAGGGACAGGGGGTTACAATGAGCAGTTCTTC. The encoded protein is CASSSLKGTGGYNEQFF.

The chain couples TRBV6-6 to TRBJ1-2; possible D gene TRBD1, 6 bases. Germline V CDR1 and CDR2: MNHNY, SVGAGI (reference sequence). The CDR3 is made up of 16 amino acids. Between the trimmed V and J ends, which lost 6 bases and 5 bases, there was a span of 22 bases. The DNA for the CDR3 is TGTGCCAGCAGCTCGCAGGGTATGCCCCAGGGGTATGGCTACACCTTC. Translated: CASSSQGMPQGYGYTF.